The 18 T cell receptor beta chains in this list originate from one sample, sequenced in a study of blood T cell repertoires in COVID-19. Profiling relied on immunoSEQ multiplex PCR, and the TCRdb table lists in-frame clones only, not all of them. The table lists a few hundred thousand clones, roughly 85% of them singletons, with approximately 3.2% in the top ten. The source material was peripheral blood. The receptors here all came from a woman aged 18-29 years with acute or convalescent COVID-19.

V is TRBV30 and J is TRBJ1-5; D is unclear. CDR3 size: 14 residues. The V end lost 5 bases, the J end lost 8 bases, and 19 bases lay between the germline ends. Germline loops: CDR1 GTSNPN, CDR2 SVGIG (reference sequence). The CDR3 coding sequence is TGTGCCTGGGCCGGGAAACTTAGCATTGAGCCCCAGCATTTT. Its protein product is CAWAGKLSIEPQHF.

This clone has a handful of counts. This chain connects TRBV28 to TRBJ2-7, with 7 bases lining up with TRBD2. With V trimmed by 8 bases and J by 0 bases, 4 bases remained unmatched. The CDR3 sequence is 13 residues long. Germline values: CDR1 MDHEN, CDR2 SYDVKM. DNA of the CDR3: TGTGCCAGCCGGGAGGTGCTCTCCTACGAGCAGTACTTC. Residues: CASREVLSYEQYF.

This clone appeared many times. V is TRBV14 and J is TRBJ1-1, with D possibly TRBD1 on 5 matching bases. The CDR3 sequence is 17 residues long. Per germline, CDR1 SGHDN and CDR2 FVKESK. The V and J ends lost 3 bases and 0 bases respectively, with 17 bases between them. CDR3 sequence: CASSHPGRAQVNTEAFF. DNA of the CDR3: TGTGCCAGCAGCCACCCCGGAAGGGCACAGGTGAACACTGAAGCTTTCTTT.

This sequence joins TRBV27 and TRBJ1-5; 9 positions match TRBD1. The ends lost 5 bases at V and 9 bases at J; junction bases unmatched: 11. Per germline, CDR1 MNHEY and CDR2 SMNVEV (reference sequence). The CDR3 loop spans 15 amino acids. Here the CDR3 reads CASSRTGGPLGPQHF. CDR3 nucleotide sequence: TGTGCCAGCAGTCGTACAGGGGGCCCGTTGGGGCCCCAGCATTTT.

The V and J genes are TRBV5-1 and TRBJ1-4, with TRBD1 matching over 7 bases. The V and J ends lost 3 bases and 3 bases, in that order; junction bases with no gene match: 5. CDR1 and CDR2 from the germline V gene are SGHRS and YFSETQ. The CDR3 covers 15 residues. CDR3 loop: CASSSSGTANEKLFF. CDR3 DNA sequence: TGCGCCAGCAGCTCCTCCGGGACAGCTAATGAAAAACTGTTTTTT.

The chain has TRBV27 and TRBJ2-1; TRBD1 matches 7 bases. CDR3 size: 13 residues. V shed 6 bases, J shed 3 bases, and the junction held 2 bases outside the gene matches. Germline lookup yields CDR1 MNHEY and CDR2 SMNVEV (reference sequence). CDR3: CASRQGFYNEQFF. The DNA of the CDR3 is TGTGCCAGCAGACAGGGGTTCTACAATGAGCAGTTCTTC.

CDR3 in DNA: TGTGCCAGCCACACCCACCTCCGGAGCGAGCAGTACTTC. Its protein is CASHTHLRSEQYF. The chain couples TRBV28 to TRBJ2-7, with D uncertain. Germline assignment: CDR1 MDHEN and CDR2 SYDVKM. The CDR3 is made up of 13 amino acids. Trimming pared 8 bases from V and 6 bases from J, leaving 17 bases between. Variable domain in full (rest from reference TRBV28 and TRBJ2-7): DVKVTQSSRYLVKRTGEKVFLECVQDMDHENMFWYRQDPGLGLRLIYFSYDVKMKEKGDIPEGYSVSREKKERFSLILESASTNQTSMYLCASHTHLRSEQYFGPGTRLTVT.

The CDR3 nucleotides are TGCAGTGCTTACAGGGCTGAGCAGTTCTTC. Its translation: CSAYRAEQFF. V gene TRBV20-1 combines with J gene TRBJ2-1, with a tentative D call TRBD1 (6 bases). The CDR3 has 10 amino acids. Germline V gene data show CDR1 as DFQATT and CDR2 as SNEGSKA (reference sequence). Trimming pared 5 bases from V and 9 bases from J, leaving 8 bases between.

The DNA for the CDR3 is TGTGCCAGCAGCCAAGGGGCAGCTCAGAACACTGAAGCTTTCTTT. It encodes CASSQGAAQNTEAFF. J is TRBJ1-1 and V is TRBV3-1 (or the pseudogene TRBV3-2); D call uncertain. The CDR3 length is 15 residues. CDR1 and CDR2 from the germline V gene are LGHDT and YNNKEL (reference sequence). The V end lost 1 base, the J end lost 1 base, and 10 bases lay between the germline ends.

The V gene is TRBV5-1, the J gene TRBJ2-7; 11 bases agree with TRBD2. Germline CDR1 and CDR2: SGHRS and YFSETQ. The CDR3 contains 14 residues. V was clipped by 4 bases and J by 2 bases; unmatched bases: 2. The CDR3 DNA is TGCGCCAGCAGCGCGGGACTAGCGGCCTACGAGCAGTACTTC. Protein: CASSAGLAAYEQYF.

The chain is built from TRBV13 and TRBJ2-5; 9 bases line up with TRBD1. The ends lost 5 bases at V and 2 bases at J; junction bases unmatched: 9. The CDR3 has 16 amino acids. Germline loops: CDR1 PRHDT, CDR2 FYEKMQ (reference sequence). CDR3 amino acids: CASSLIGQGKQETQYF. The CDR3 DNA follows: TGTGCCAGCAGCCTTATCGGACAGGGGAAACAAGAGACCCAGTACTTC.

CDR3 bases: TGTGCCAGCAGTGAATGGGCAAATCAGCCCCAGCATTTT. Residues: CASSEWANQPQHF. The V and J genes are TRBV2 and TRBJ1-5, with D unresolved. The CDR3 sequence is 13 residues long. From germline, CDR1 is SNHLY and CDR2 FYNNEI. V was pared by 2 bases and J by 4 bases, with 6 bases between. Using reference TRBV2 and TRBJ1-5 for the parts outside the CDR3, the full variable domain is EPEVTQTPSHQVTQMGQEVILRCVPISNHLYFYWYRQILGQKVEFLVSFYNNEISEKSEIFDDQFSVERPDGSNFTLKIRSTKLEDSAMYFCASSEWANQPQHFGDGTRLSIL.

Only a few counts were recorded for this clone. The genes are TRBV6-5 and TRBJ2-6; maybe TRBD1 (5 bases). CDR1 and CDR2 (germline): MNHEY, SVGAGI. This CDR3 comprises 15 residues. With 2 bases removed from V and 2 bases from J, the gap between germline ends came to 7 bases. DNA of the CDR3: TGTGCCAGCAGTTACGAAGGGGCTGGGGCCAACGTCCTGACTTTC. Translation: CASSYEGAGANVLTF.

V usage is TRBV5-1 and J usage is TRBJ2-1, with D tentatively TRBD2 (5 bases). The CDR3 consists of 15 residues. Germline-derived CDR1 and CDR2 are SGHRS and YFSETQ. V lost 1 base to trimming and J lost 7 bases, with 15 bases between them. The CDR3 sequence: CASSLNLVSGNEQFF. CDR3 bases: TGCGCCAGCAGCTTGAACTTAGTATCGGGGAATGAGCAGTTCTTC. Full variable domain (outside the CDR3, taken from reference TRBV5-1 and TRBJ2-1): KAGVTQTPRYLIKTRGQQVTLSCSPISGHRSVSWYQQTPGQGLQFLFEYFSETQRNKGNFPGRFSGRQFSNSRSEMNVSTLELGDSALYLCASSLNLVSGNEQFFGPGTRLTVL.

This clone was observed once. V usage is TRBV7-9 and J usage is TRBJ1-2, with 7 nucleotides matching TRBD1. Unmatched junction bases numbered 9, after V lost 5 bases and J lost 3 bases. Germline loops: CDR1 SEHNR, CDR2 FQNEAQ (reference sequence). The CDR3 extends over 15 amino acids. CDR3 sequence reads: CASSSTGALDYGYTF. DNA of the CDR3: TGTGCCAGCAGCAGTACAGGGGCGCTTGACTATGGCTACACCTTC. Based on the CDR3 plus reference TRBV7-9 and TRBJ1-2, the full variable domain is DTGVSQNPRHKITKRGQNVTFRCDPISEHNRLYWYRQTLGQGPEFLTYFQNEAQLEKSRLLSDRFSAERPKGSFSTLEIQRTEQGDSAMYLCASSSTGALDYGYTFGSGTRLTVV.

CDR3 nucleotide sequence: TGTGCCAGCAGTTACGGCCCGACTAGCCCTACCTACGAGCAGTACTTC. Encoded protein: CASSYGPTSPTYEQYF. The rearrangement links TRBV6-2 or TRBV6-3 to TRBJ2-7; 7 bases map to TRBD2. The CDR3 is 16 amino acids. Looked up from germline, CDR1 is MNHEY and CDR2 is SVGEGT. J lost 2 bases, V lost 2 bases, and 9 bases had no gene match.

V gene TRBV9 combines with J gene TRBJ2-5; 11 nucleotides match TRBD2. V shed 3 bases and J 5 bases; nucleotides not matched to a gene: 9. Per the germline V gene, CDR1 is SGDLS and CDR2 is YYNGEE. This CDR3 comprises 16 residues. CDR3 sequence (DNA): TGTGCCAGCAGCGGGACTAGCGGGCGGGCGTGGGAGACCCAGTACTTC. Translating it yields CASSGTSGRAWETQYF.

The rearrangement uses TRBV4-3 and TRBJ2-7; D remains unclear. V lost 0 bases to trimming and J lost 7 bases, with 10 bases between them. This CDR3 is 13 amino acids long. Germline CDR1 and CDR2: LGHNA and YSLEER. The CDR3 DNA follows: TGCGCCAGCAGCCAAGATCCTCGCGGAGAGCAGTACTTC. Protein: CASSQDPRGEQYF.